This is a list of T cell receptor beta chains from one sample in a study of T cell responses to AZD1222 COVID-19 vaccine. Assay used: immunoSEQ multiplex PCR; TCRdb lists only in-frame clones, some missing. Of roughly 96,000 clones in the sample, 88% were seen once. The sample in question was peripheral blood, obtained 28 days after the second AZD1222 dose. Receptors originate from an adult who received the AZD1222 COVID-19 vaccine. The CDR3 runs from the conserved cysteine through the conserved F or W. A D gene is named only where the DNA matches it firmly. Size tells how often a clone was seen (once, few, many) or the class of an expanded clone, and some rows leave it out.

CDR3 protein: CASSLEVGEQYF
CDR3 DNA: TGCGCCAGCAGCTTGGAGGTCGGCGAGCAGTACTTC
V gene: TRBV5-1
D gene: NA
clone size: NA
J gene: TRBJ2-7

CDR3 protein: CASSELASGRGGQYF
CDR3 DNA: TGCGCCAGCAGTGAGTTGGCTAGCGGGAGAGGGGGGCAGTATTTT
V gene: TRBV10-1
D gene: TRBD2
clone size: NA
J gene: TRBJ2-3

CDR3 protein: CSVRTVNYGYTF
CDR3 DNA: TGCAGCGTCAGGACAGTTAACTATGGCTACACCTTC
V gene: TRBV29-1
D gene: NA
clone size: once
J gene: TRBJ1-2

CDR3 protein: CASSLAPGGATDTQYF
CDR3 DNA: TGTGCCAGCAGCTTAGCCCCCGGGGGAGCCACAGATACGCAGTATTTT
V gene: TRBV7-3
D gene: NA
clone size: NA
J gene: TRBJ2-3

CDR3 protein: CATRNRQGQNEKLFF
CDR3 DNA: TGTGCCACTAGGAATCGACAGGGCCAAAATGAAAAACTGTTTTTT
V gene: TRBV24-1
D gene: TRBD1
clone size: NA
J gene: TRBJ1-4

CDR3 protein: CASSRAGGYTF
CDR3 DNA: TGTGCCAGCAGCCGGGCGGGTGGCTACACCTTC
V gene: TRBV3-1/TRBV3-2
D gene: NA
clone size: NA
J gene: TRBJ1-2

CDR3 protein: CASSPGTGVYEQYF
CDR3 DNA: TGTGCCAGCTCCCCCGGGACAGGAGTATACGAGCAGTACTTC
V gene: TRBV18
D gene: TRBD1
clone size: few
J gene: TRBJ2-7

CDR3 protein: CASSSVDFSNTGELFF
CDR3 DNA: TGTGCCAGCAGCTCCGTGGACTTCTCGAACACCGGGGAGCTGTTTTTT
V gene: TRBV5-8
D gene: NA
clone size: NA
J gene: TRBJ2-2

CDR3 protein: CASSLTAQGSYEQYF
CDR3 DNA: TGTGCCAGCAGCTTAACGGCACAGGGGTCCTACGAGCAGTACTTC
V gene: TRBV7-3
D gene: TRBD1
clone size: NA
J gene: TRBJ2-7

CDR3 protein: CASSKDGTSGNEQYF
CDR3 DNA: TGTGCCAGCAGCAAAGACGGGACTAGCGGGAACGAGCAGTACTTC
V gene: TRBV21-1
D gene: NA
clone size: NA
J gene: TRBJ2-7

CDR3 protein: CASTRDRGPSYEQYF
CDR3 DNA: TGTGCCAGCACCCGGGACAGGGGGCCCTCCTACGAGCAGTACTTC
V gene: TRBV2
D gene: TRBD1
clone size: NA
J gene: TRBJ2-7

CDR3 protein: CASSLIKRELADTQYF
CDR3 DNA: TGTGCCAGCAGCTTGATTAAGCGGGAGCTCGCAGATACGCAGTATTTT
V gene: TRBV5-6
D gene: TRBD2
clone size: NA
J gene: TRBJ2-3

CDR3 protein: CASSFPSYEQYF
CDR3 DNA: TGTGCCAGCAGTTTCCCGTCCTACGAGCAGTACTTC
V gene: TRBV28
D gene: NA
clone size: NA
J gene: TRBJ2-7

CDR3 protein: CASSLSSGTPSDTQYF
CDR3 DNA: TGTGCCAGCAGCCTATCCTCCGGGACTCCTTCCGATACGCAGTATTTT
V gene: TRBV7-3
D gene: NA
clone size: NA
J gene: TRBJ2-3

CDR3 protein: CASSLGQGRSYEQYF
CDR3 DNA: TGTGCCAGCAGCCTGGGACAGGGCCGCTCCTACGAGCAGTACTTC
V gene: TRBV11-3
D gene: TRBD1
clone size: many
J gene: TRBJ2-7

CDR3 protein: CASNVKRELVHF
CDR3 DNA: TGTGCCAGCAACGTCAAGCGGGAACTAGTCCACTTT
V gene: TRBV21-1
D gene: NA
clone size: NA
J gene: TRBJ1-6

CDR3 protein: CSVARWRQGASEQFF
CDR3 DNA: TGCAGCGTGGCGAGATGGAGGCAGGGGGCAAGTGAGCAGTTCTTC
V gene: TRBV29-1
D gene: TRBD1
clone size: NA
J gene: TRBJ2-1

CDR3 protein: CASSQPNAGSEQYF
CDR3 DNA: TGCGCCAGCAGCCAACCGAACGCAGGGTCCGAGCAGTACTTC
V gene: TRBV4-1
D gene: NA
clone size: NA
J gene: TRBJ2-7

CDR3 protein: CASSARTSASTGELFF
CDR3 DNA: TGTGCCAGCAGCGCCCGGACTAGCGCTAGCACCGGGGAGCTGTTTTTT
V gene: TRBV7-2
D gene: TRBD2
clone size: NA
J gene: TRBJ2-2

CDR3 protein: CASSQERAGANVLTF
CDR3 DNA: TGTGCCAGCAGCCAAGAACGGGCTGGGGCCAACGTCCTGACTTTC
V gene: TRBV3-1/TRBV3-2
D gene: NA
clone size: NA
J gene: TRBJ2-6

CDR3 protein: CASSEASGESSYNEQFF
CDR3 DNA: TGTGCCAGCAGTGAAGCTAGCGGGGAGAGCTCCTACAATGAGCAGTTCTTC
V gene: TRBV2
D gene: TRBD2
clone size: NA
J gene: TRBJ2-1

CDR3 protein: CASSLGGTSGRYQETQYF
CDR3 DNA: TGTGCCAGCAGCTTAGGTGGAACTAGCGGGAGATACCAAGAGACCCAGTACTTC
V gene: TRBV13
D gene: TRBD2
clone size: NA
J gene: TRBJ2-5

CDR3 protein: CASSFGGQETQYF
CDR3 DNA: TGTGCCAGCAGTTTTGGGGGACAAGAGACCCAGTACTTC
V gene: TRBV12-3/TRBV12-4
D gene: NA
clone size: NA
J gene: TRBJ2-5

CDR3 protein: CASRDNPRQETQYF
CDR3 DNA: TGTGCCAGCAGGGATAACCCCCGCCAAGAGACCCAGTACTTC
V gene: TRBV2
D gene: NA
clone size: NA
J gene: TRBJ2-5

CDR3 protein: CASSTKGPGPGSYNEQFF
CDR3 DNA: TGTGCCAGCAGCACAAAGGGGCCCGGCCCCGGCTCCTACAATGAGCAGTTCTTC
V gene: TRBV7-2
D gene: NA
clone size: NA
J gene: TRBJ2-1

CDR3 protein: CASSLDGEELFF
CDR3 DNA: TGCGCCAGCAGCTTGGACGGGGAGGAGCTGTTTTTT
V gene: TRBV5-1
D gene: NA
clone size: NA
J gene: TRBJ2-2

CDR3 protein: CSAAPGGDEKLFF
CDR3 DNA: TGCAGCGCGGCCCCAGGGGGGGATGAAAAACTGTTTTTT
V gene: TRBV29-1
D gene: TRBD1
clone size: NA
J gene: TRBJ1-4

CDR3 protein: CASSQAGFTNYGYTF
CDR3 DNA: TGTGCCAGCAGCCAAGCTGGGTTTACTAACTATGGCTACACCTTC
V gene: TRBV4-2
D gene: NA
clone size: NA
J gene: TRBJ1-2

CDR3 protein: CASSDRYGQGYGYTF
CDR3 DNA: TGTGCCAGCAGCGACAGATACGGACAGGGCTATGGCTACACCTTC
V gene: TRBV11-3
D gene: TRBD1
clone size: NA
J gene: TRBJ1-2

CDR3 protein: CASSQPIGAFGGNTIYF
CDR3 DNA: TGTGCCAGCAGTCAGCCGATTGGCGCCTTCGGTGGAAACACCATATATTTT
V gene: TRBV27
D gene: NA
clone size: NA
J gene: TRBJ1-3

CDR3 protein: CASSLFRTTDTQYF
CDR3 DNA: TGTGCCAGCAGCTTATTTAGGACCACAGATACGCAGTATTTT
V gene: TRBV7-8
D gene: NA
clone size: NA
J gene: TRBJ2-3

CDR3 protein: CASSLSTTTGGRNNEQFF
CDR3 DNA: TGTGCCAGCAGCTTATCTACCACGACGGGAGGGAGAAACAATGAGCAGTTCTTC
V gene: TRBV11-2
D gene: TRBD2
clone size: NA
J gene: TRBJ2-1

CDR3 protein: CSASATRGTLGNTIYF
CDR3 DNA: TGCAGTGCTAGTGCCACCCGGGGGACGCTCGGAAACACCATATATTTT
V gene: TRBV20-1
D gene: NA
clone size: NA
J gene: TRBJ1-3

CDR3 protein: CASSLEFGYTF
CDR3 DNA: TGTGCCAGCAGCTTAGAGTTTGGCTACACCTTC
V gene: TRBV7-2
D gene: NA
clone size: NA
J gene: TRBJ1-2

CDR3 protein: CASKDGYNSPLHF
CDR3 DNA: TGTGCCAGCAAAGACGGCTATAATTCACCCCTCCACTTT
V gene: TRBV2
D gene: NA
clone size: NA
J gene: TRBJ1-6

CDR3 protein: CASSTRGDYNEQFF
CDR3 DNA: TGTGCCAGCAGTACTCGGGGGGACTACAATGAGCAGTTCTTC
V gene: TRBV7-9
D gene: TRBD2
clone size: once
J gene: TRBJ2-1

CDR3 protein: CASSQGRQSYEQYF
CDR3 DNA: TGCGCCAGCAGCCAAGGGCGACAGTCCTACGAGCAGTACTTC
V gene: TRBV4-3
D gene: NA
clone size: NA
J gene: TRBJ2-7

CDR3 protein: CASSSRGLSDTQYF
CDR3 DNA: TGTGCCAGCTCATCAAGGGGACTCTCAGATACGCAGTATTTT
V gene: TRBV18
D gene: NA
clone size: NA
J gene: TRBJ2-3

CDR3 protein: CSASRSNQPQHF
CDR3 DNA: TGCAGTGCTAGTAGGAGCAATCAGCCCCAGCATTTT
V gene: TRBV20-1
D gene: NA
clone size: NA
J gene: TRBJ1-5

CDR3 protein: CASSAAPSGGGLSDTQYF
CDR3 DNA: TGTGCCAGCAGTGCCGCACCTAGCGGGGGGGGCCTATCAGATACGCAGTATTTT
V gene: TRBV6-4
D gene: TRBD2
clone size: NA
J gene: TRBJ2-3

CDR3 protein: CSVKVSYGYTF
CDR3 DNA: TGCAGCGTTAAGGTTTCCTATGGCTACACCTTC
V gene: TRBV29-1
D gene: NA
clone size: NA
J gene: TRBJ1-2

CDR3 protein: CASRNREAFF
CDR3 DNA: TGCGCCAGCCGGAACAGGGAAGCTTTCTTT
V gene: TRBV23-1
D gene: NA
clone size: NA
J gene: TRBJ1-1

CDR3 protein: CASSPKTGKVYTF
CDR3 DNA: TGTGCCAGCAGCCCGAAGACAGGGAAGGTCTACACCTTC
V gene: TRBV7-8
D gene: TRBD1
clone size: NA
J gene: TRBJ1-2

CDR3 protein: CASSEGNQPQHF
CDR3 DNA: TGTGCCAGCAGTGAGGGGAATCAGCCCCAGCATTTT
V gene: TRBV12-3/TRBV12-4
D gene: NA
clone size: once
J gene: TRBJ1-5

CDR3 protein: CASSFYIGRGSSSGNTIYF
CDR3 DNA: TGTGCCAGCAGCTTTTATATTGGTCGGGGGTCTAGCTCTGGAAACACCATATATTTT
V gene: TRBV5-6
D gene: NA
clone size: NA
J gene: TRBJ1-3

CDR3 protein: CASSLDGLLNSPLHF
CDR3 DNA: TGTGCCAGCAGCTTGGATGGACTGCTGAATTCACCCCTCCACTTT
V gene: TRBV5-5
D gene: NA
clone size: NA
J gene: TRBJ1-6

CDR3 protein: CASGRTGVDGYTF
CDR3 DNA: TGTGCCAGCGGGCGAACAGGGGTGGATGGCTACACCTTC
V gene: TRBV12-3/TRBV12-4
D gene: TRBD1
clone size: NA
J gene: TRBJ1-2

CDR3 protein: CASSPTSGGAWGQETQYF
CDR3 DNA: TGTGCCAGTAGTCCGACTAGCGGGGGGGCGTGGGGCCAAGAGACCCAGTACTTC
V gene: TRBV19
D gene: TRBD2
clone size: NA
J gene: TRBJ2-5

CDR3 protein: CASSLRDLPSSRGYTF
CDR3 DNA: TGTGCCAGCAGTTTAAGGGACCTTCCCTCGTCCCGAGGCTACACCTTC
V gene: TRBV28
D gene: NA
clone size: NA
J gene: TRBJ1-2

CDR3 protein: CATSDLLRDSDTQYF
CDR3 DNA: TGTGCCACCAGTGATTTGCTCCGGGATTCGGATACGCAGTATTTT
V gene: TRBV24-1
D gene: NA
clone size: once
J gene: TRBJ2-3

CDR3 protein: CASVKPGYEQYF
CDR3 DNA: TGTGCCAGCGTCAAACCGGGGTACGAGCAGTACTTC
V gene: TRBV28
D gene: NA
clone size: NA
J gene: TRBJ2-7

CDR3 protein: CASSSRDRGQETQYF
CDR3 DNA: TGTGCCAGCAGCTCCCGGGACAGGGGCCAAGAGACCCAGTACTTC
V gene: TRBV13
D gene: TRBD1
clone size: NA
J gene: TRBJ2-5

CDR3 protein: CASSTSGGPGDTQYF
CDR3 DNA: TGTGCCAGCAGCACCTCGGGAGGGCCAGGGGATACGCAGTATTTT
V gene: TRBV7-2
D gene: TRBD2
clone size: NA
J gene: TRBJ2-3

CDR3 protein: CASSIDSSGGLYEQFF
CDR3 DNA: TGTGCCAGTAGTATAGATTCTAGCGGGGGGCTCTATGAGCAGTTCTTC
V gene: TRBV19
D gene: TRBD2
clone size: NA
J gene: TRBJ2-1

CDR3 protein: CASSEARGGGSPLHF
CDR3 DNA: TGTGCCAGCAGTGAAGCGCGGGGTGGGGGTTCACCCCTCCACTTT
V gene: TRBV6-1
D gene: NA
clone size: NA
J gene: TRBJ1-6

CDR3 protein: CASTLLSTDTQYF
CDR3 DNA: TGTGCCAGCACCCTCCTAAGCACAGATACGCAGTATTTT
V gene: TRBV3-1/TRBV3-2
D gene: NA
clone size: once
J gene: TRBJ2-3

CDR3 protein: CASGGTGLESDGNTIYF
CDR3 DNA: TGTGCCAGCGGGGGGACAGGGTTAGAATCGGACGGAAACACCATATATTTT
V gene: TRBV4-2
D gene: TRBD1
clone size: NA
J gene: TRBJ1-3

CDR3 protein: CASSLQGAQGYTF
CDR3 DNA: TGTGCCAGCAGCTTACAGGGGGCGCAAGGCTACACCTTC
V gene: TRBV7-2
D gene: TRBD1
clone size: NA
J gene: TRBJ1-2